Detailed here is one T cell receptor beta chain. Patients were excluded for uncontrolled infection, other autoimmune disease, pregnancy or lactation. RNA transcripts served as the template for amplifying TCR beta CDR3 regions. HTBI primers were the set used in a first-round RT-PCR of the TCR CDR3. TCRdb called the multiplex PCR reads again in MiXCR, with one record for every CDR3 protein. The sample lists roughly 500,000 distinct CDR3 sequences; around 43% were seen once. The data stem from a study of T cells in Graves' hyperthyroidism and ophthalmopathy. CDR1 is SGHRS and CDR2 is YFSETQ in the germline V gene. This CDR3 has 15 residues. With 0 bases removed from V and 8 bases from J, the gap between germline ends came to 14 bases.

V usage is TRBV5-1 and J usage is TRBJ1-4; D gene unclear. The sequenced sample was peripheral blood or thyroid tissue (not recorded which). This TCR was sampled from an adult woman with Graves' disease, either hyperthyroidism or ophthalmopathy (not recorded which). CDR3 sequence (DNA): TGCGCCAGCAGCTTGGACGGGCGGATAGAGGAAAAACTGTTTTTT. Translation: CASSLDGRIEEKLFF.